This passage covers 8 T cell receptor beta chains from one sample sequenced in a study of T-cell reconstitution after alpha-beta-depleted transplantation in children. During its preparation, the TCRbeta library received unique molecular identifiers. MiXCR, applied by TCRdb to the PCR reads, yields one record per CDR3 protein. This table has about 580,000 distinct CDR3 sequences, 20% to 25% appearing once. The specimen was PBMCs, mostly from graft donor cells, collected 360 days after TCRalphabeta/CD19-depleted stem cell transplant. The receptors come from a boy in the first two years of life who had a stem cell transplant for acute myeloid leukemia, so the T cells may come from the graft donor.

The CDR3 loop is CASSAGTLYTDTQYF. For the CDR3, the DNA is TGCGCCAGCAGCGCAGGGACTTTATACACAGATACGCAGTATTTT. This chain connects TRBV5-1 to TRBJ2-3; maybe TRBD2 (6 bases). This CDR3 contains 15 residues. Germline V CDR1 and CDR2: SGHRS, YFSETQ. V dropped 4 bases and J dropped 2 bases, with 14 bases sitting between them.

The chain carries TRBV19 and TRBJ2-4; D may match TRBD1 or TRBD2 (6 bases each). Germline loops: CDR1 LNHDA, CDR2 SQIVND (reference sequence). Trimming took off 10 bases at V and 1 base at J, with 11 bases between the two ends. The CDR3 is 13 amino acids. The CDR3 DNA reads TGTGCCATCTGGAGGGGGGCCAAAAACATTCAGTACTTC. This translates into CAIWRGAKNIQYF.

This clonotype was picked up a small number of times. The DNA of the CDR3 is TGTGCCAGCAGTTTAATCTTTGGCGAGACCCAGTACTTC. Translated: CASSLIFGETQYF. This chain joins TRBV12-3 or TRBV12-4 and TRBJ2-5; D uncertain. The CDR3 covers 13 residues. V lost 2 bases and J 5 bases, leaving 9 bases between the germline ends.

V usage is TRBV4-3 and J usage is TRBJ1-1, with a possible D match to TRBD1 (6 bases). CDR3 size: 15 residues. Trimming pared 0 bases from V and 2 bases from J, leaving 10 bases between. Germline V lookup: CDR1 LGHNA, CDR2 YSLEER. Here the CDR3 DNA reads TGCGCCAGCAGCCAAGAAACAGGGCTAAACACTGAAGCTTTCTTT. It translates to CASSQETGLNTEAFF.

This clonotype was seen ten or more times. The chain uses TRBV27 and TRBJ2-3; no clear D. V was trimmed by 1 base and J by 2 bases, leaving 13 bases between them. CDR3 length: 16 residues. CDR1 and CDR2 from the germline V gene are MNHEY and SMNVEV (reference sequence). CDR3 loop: CASSLFVHTPTDTQYF. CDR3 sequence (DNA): TGTGCCAGCAGTTTATTTGTCCACACACCCACAGATACGCAGTATTTT.

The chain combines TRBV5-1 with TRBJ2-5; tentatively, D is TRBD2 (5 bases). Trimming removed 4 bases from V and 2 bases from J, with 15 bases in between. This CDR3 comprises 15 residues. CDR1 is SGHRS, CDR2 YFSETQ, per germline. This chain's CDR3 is CASSPAAAVQETQYF. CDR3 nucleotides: TGCGCCAGCAGCCCGGCGGCAGCGGTACAAGAGACCCAGTACTTC.

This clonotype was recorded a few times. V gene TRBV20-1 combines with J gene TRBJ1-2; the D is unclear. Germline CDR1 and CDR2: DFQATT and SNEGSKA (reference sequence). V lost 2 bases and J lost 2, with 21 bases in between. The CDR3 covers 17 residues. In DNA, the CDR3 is TGCAGTGCTAGAACCCTTCCCAGGAACAGCATAAACTATGGCTACACCTTC. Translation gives CSARTLPRNSINYGYTF.

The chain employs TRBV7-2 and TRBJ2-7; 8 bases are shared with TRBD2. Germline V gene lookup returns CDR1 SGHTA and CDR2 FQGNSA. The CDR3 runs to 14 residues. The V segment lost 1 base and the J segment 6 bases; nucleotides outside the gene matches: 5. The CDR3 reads CASSLGSGGGEQYF. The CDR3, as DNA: TGTGCCAGCAGCTTAGGATCGGGAGGGGGCGAGCAGTACTTC.